This TCR beta chain was captured by sequencing in a study of molecular identifiers for immune sequencing clone quantification (dated by TCRdb to 2016 to 2019). Regarding the research as a whole: In a replicate experiment, RNA from about 20,000 or 100,000 naive CD8 T cells was split into five aliquots, four of which were sequenced. This methods study used CD8 T cells to benchmark TCR RNA copy counting and molecular-identifier clustering-based TCR repertoire sequencing (MIDCIRS).

Libraries of naive CD8 T cells were built from 20,000 to 1,000,000 sorted cells, with 10%, 30% or 50% of the purified RNA used. On a BD FACSAria II, naive CD8 T cells were FACS-sorted as CD8+CD4-CCR7+CD45RA+ and collected into RLT Plus buffer. To test detection sensitivity, Jurkat RNA equal to about nine TCR copies was added to samples of about 20,000-1,100,000 naive CD8 T cells. Enrichment of CD8 T cells was done with RosetteSep CD8+ T Cell Enrichment Cocktail plus Ficoll-Paque, and ACK red cell lysis came afterward. The CDR3 runs 12 residues from the cysteine to the phenylalanine. Only CDR3 DNA remains: 36 bases, in frame from the first base. A distance of 5 bases separates the germline ends of V and J, which lose 1 base and 6 bases respectively. CDR1 SGHVS and CDR2 FQNEAQ were looked up in the germline V gene. Findings and caveats that apply to the study as a whole: When barcode sub-clustering was omitted, TCR diversity was inflated by chimeric consensus sequences, with chimeras reaching as high as 47%. Identical TCR molecules sharing a barcode could cause highly expanded clone sizes to be underestimated. Approximately 3.3 recovered TCR RNA copies per cell were obtained by modeling, versus approximately 10 by digital PCR, implying a capture efficiency of about 30%. The naive libraries included spiked-in Jurkat TCR RNA (roughly ten copies' worth), and this Jurkat TCR RNA is not part of the donor repertoire. Even against a background of about 960,000 naive CD8 T cells, spiked-in Jurkat TCR RNA amounting to a single cell's worth was reported to be detectable. In CMV-specific effector cells, clones with more than 20 RNA copies contained over 99% of molecules, whereas in naive cells such clones contained under 1% of molecules.

This clonotype was counted between two and nine times. Its antigen target is currently unknown. No much larger clone is present one base from it, and per-base qualities are unavailable. The library was prepared using PCR. Instrument used: Illumina HiSeq 4000. Preparation of bulk TCR libraries followed a previously described approach, with the TCR primers listed in Table S5. The Qiagen AllPrep DNA/RNA kit was used to purify total RNA. Before analysis, reads from multiple sequencing runs of one library were combined. Under the source paper's analysis protocol: Reads were retained only if the reads had an exact TCR constant sequence, and the retained reads were trimmed to 150 nt and grouped according to their 12-nt molecular barcodes. Reads within each barcode group were sub-clustered using a 15% Levenshtein threshold, and quality-weighted consensus sequences were constructed for each RNA molecule. Non-functional sequences were discarded, and so were lower-count sequences lying one edit away from another sequence. Barcode sub-clusters with fewer than 20% of the maximum read count were removed, based on fitting two negative binomial distributions. The public reads were reprocessed in TCRdb via fastp at Q25 and MiXCR, keeping in-frame beta chains. Here each entry gathers all rows of one CDR3 protein and keeps the most common genes and DNA. TCRdb assigned the V and J calls; the authors' analysis was not used. The sample records tens of thousands of distinct CDR3 sequences, about a sixth of which are singletons. The ten largest clones capture about 1.5% of the sample.

The chain is assembled from TRBV7-8 and TRBJ2-3; there is no confident call for the D gene. This clonotype was sampled from a human donor in good health. Some libraries in this study had Jurkat cell RNA spiked in. The sample taken for sequencing was naive CD8+ T cells from blood, with Jurkat cell RNA spiked in. The cell subset or site label, read with the paper, signifies: FACS-sorted CD8+CD4-CCR7+CD45RA+ naive T cells. The bases read TGTGCCAGCAGCTTAGTTTGGGATACGCAGTATTTT. It codes for CASSLVWDTQYF.